The 9 T cell receptor beta chains given below trace back to one sample, sequenced in a study of neurological immune-mediated disorders. TCRdb reprocessed the 5' RACE reads with MiXCR, giving one entry per CDR3 protein. The sample includes about 50,000 distinct CDR3 sequences, about 9.3% seen only once; the top ten take roughly 5%. Sequences were obtained from PBMCs. The receptor source for this set is a man aged 65 to 79 with HTLV-1-associated myelopathy (HAM/TSP).

This clonotype was counted many times. V usage is TRBV7-2 and J usage is TRBJ2-3; 9 nucleotides align to TRBD2. CDR1 and CDR2 (germline): SGHTA, FQGNSA. The CDR3 length is 14 residues. V shed 3 bases, J shed 4 bases, and the junction held 2 bases outside the gene matches. CDR3 bases: TGTGCCAGCAGCTTTAGCGGGGGTGCAGATACGCAGTATTTT. This translates into CASSFSGGADTQYF.

This clonotype was detected ten times or more. The genes are TRBV6-6 and TRBJ1-4; possible D gene TRBD1, 5 bases. The CDR3 runs 20 residues. V lost 2 bases and J lost 0, with 22 bases in between. From germline, CDR1 is MNHNY and CDR2 SVGAGI (reference sequence). The DNA of the CDR3 is TGTGCCAGCAGTTACCCTACGAAGCCGGGACCGGCGACAACTAATGAAAAACTGTTTTTT. It translates to CASSYPTKPGPATTNEKLFF.

This clonotype was counted ten times or more. The chain combines TRBV25-1 with TRBJ2-7; 8 bases line up with TRBD2. The CDR3 extends over 18 amino acids. Germline CDR1 is MGHDK and CDR2 is SYGVNS. J lost 9 bases, V lost 2 bases, and 21 bases had no gene match. The CDR3 nucleotides read TGTGCCAGCAGTGAACCAATCGAGGTAGCGGGATACCGGCCTCGGCAGTACTTC. This encodes CASSEPIEVAGYRPRQYF.

This clonotype was seen at least ten times. This chain connects TRBV28 to TRBJ2-2; D may be TRBD1 (5 bases). Germline values: CDR1 MDHEN, CDR2 SYDVKM. This CDR3 spans 14 amino acids. With 8 bases removed from V and 4 bases from J, the gap between germline ends came to 14 bases. This chain's CDR3 is CASDGRVATGELFF. The CDR3 DNA reads TGTGCCAGCGACGGCAGGGTAGCCACCGGGGAGCTGTTTTTT.

V and J are TRBV25-1 and TRBJ2-5, with TRBD2 matching over 7 bases. Unmatched junction bases numbered 10, after V lost 4 bases and J lost 5 bases. The germline V gene encodes CDR1 MGHDK and CDR2 SYGVNS. CDR3 length: 15 amino acids. The CDR3 spells CASSAPQREGETQYF. For the CDR3, the DNA is TGTGCCAGCAGTGCACCACAAAGGGAGGGGGAGACCCAGTACTTC.

This clonotype was found once. The chain uses TRBV10-1 and TRBJ2-4; 11 bases fit TRBD2. This CDR3 has 18 amino acids. The germline V gene has CDR1 WNHNN and CDR2 SYGVQD (reference sequence). The ends lost 0 bases at V and 6 bases at J; junction bases unmatched: 10. The DNA for the CDR3 is TGCGCCAGCAGTGAGTCGACAACTAGCGGGAGTTCTCGAAACATTCAGTACTTC. Residues: CASSESTTSGSSRNIQYF.

This clonotype was counted ten times or more. V and J are TRBV5-5 and TRBJ2-7; D is possibly TRBD1 (6 bases). CDR1 SGHKS and CDR2 YYEKEE come from the germline V gene (reference sequence). V lost 0 bases and J 4 bases, leaving 14 bases between the germline ends. This CDR3 region has 15 residues. This CDR3 is CASSLAGEVGYEQYF. Written as DNA, the CDR3 is TGTGCCAGCAGCTTGGCAGGGGAAGTGGGGTACGAGCAGTACTTC. The full variable domain, rest sourced from reference TRBV5-5 and TRBJ2-7, is DAGVTQSPTHLIKTRGQQVTLRCSPISGHKSVSWYQQVLGQGPQFIFQYYEKEERGRGNFPDRFSARQFPNYSSELNVNALLLGDSALYLCASSLAGEVGYEQYFGPGTRLTVT.

This clonotype was picked up many times. The chain carries TRBV20-1 and TRBJ2-2, with 8 bases fitting TRBD2. Trimming took 0 bases from V and 3 from J; bases not matched to a gene: 6. Per the germline V gene, CDR1 is DFQATT and CDR2 is SNEGSKA (reference sequence). CDR3 size: 16 residues. CDR3 in amino acids: CSARDGRGADTGELFF. CDR3 sequence (DNA): TGCAGTGCTAGAGATGGGCGGGGGGCGGACACCGGGGAGCTGTTTTTT.

This clonotype was counted between two and nine times. This chain connects TRBV12-3 or TRBV12-4 to TRBJ2-7; 10 bases are shared with TRBD2. There are 15 residues in the CDR3. With V trimmed by 6 bases and J by 0 bases, 5 bases remained unmatched. CDR3 in DNA: TGTGCCAGCAGGCCGACTAGCGGGCGCTCCTACGAGCAGTACTTC. It is translated as CASRPTSGRSYEQYF.